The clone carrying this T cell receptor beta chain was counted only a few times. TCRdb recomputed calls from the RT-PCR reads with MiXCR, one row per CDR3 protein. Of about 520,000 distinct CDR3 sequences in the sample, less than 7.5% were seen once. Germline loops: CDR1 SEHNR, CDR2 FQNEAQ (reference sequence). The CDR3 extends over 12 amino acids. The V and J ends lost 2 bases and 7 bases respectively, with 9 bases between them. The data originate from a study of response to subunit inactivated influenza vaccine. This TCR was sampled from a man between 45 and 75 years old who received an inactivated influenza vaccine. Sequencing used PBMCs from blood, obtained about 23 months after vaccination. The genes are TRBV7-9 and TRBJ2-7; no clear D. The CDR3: CASSLSFAEQYF. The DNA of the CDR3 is TGTGCCAGCAGCTTATCCTTCGCGGAGCAGTACTTC.